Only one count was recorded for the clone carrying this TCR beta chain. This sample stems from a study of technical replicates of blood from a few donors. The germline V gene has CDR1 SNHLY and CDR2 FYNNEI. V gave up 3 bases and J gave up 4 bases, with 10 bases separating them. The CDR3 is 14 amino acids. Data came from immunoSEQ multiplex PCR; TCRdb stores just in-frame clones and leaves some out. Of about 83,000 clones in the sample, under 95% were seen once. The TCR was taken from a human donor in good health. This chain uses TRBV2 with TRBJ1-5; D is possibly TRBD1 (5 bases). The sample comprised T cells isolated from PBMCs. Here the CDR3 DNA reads TGTGCCAGCAGTGACAGGGCCGTGAATCAGCCCCAGCATTTT. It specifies CASSDRAVNQPQHF.